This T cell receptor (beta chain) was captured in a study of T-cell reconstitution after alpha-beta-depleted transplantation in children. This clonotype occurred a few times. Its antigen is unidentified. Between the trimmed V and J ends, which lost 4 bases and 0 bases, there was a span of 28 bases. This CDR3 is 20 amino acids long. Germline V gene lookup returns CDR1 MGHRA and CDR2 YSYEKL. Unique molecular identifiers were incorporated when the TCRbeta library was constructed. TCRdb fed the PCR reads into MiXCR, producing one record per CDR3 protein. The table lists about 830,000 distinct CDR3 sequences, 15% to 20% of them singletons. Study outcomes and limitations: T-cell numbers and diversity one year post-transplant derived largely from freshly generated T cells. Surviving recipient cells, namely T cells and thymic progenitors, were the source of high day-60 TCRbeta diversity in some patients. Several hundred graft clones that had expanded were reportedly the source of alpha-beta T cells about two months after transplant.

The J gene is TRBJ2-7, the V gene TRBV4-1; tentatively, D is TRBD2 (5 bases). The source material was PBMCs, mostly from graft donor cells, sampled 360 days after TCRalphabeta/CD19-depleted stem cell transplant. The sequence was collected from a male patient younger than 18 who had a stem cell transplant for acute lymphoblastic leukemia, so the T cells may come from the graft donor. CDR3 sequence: CASSPKLLVEPRRSSYEQYF. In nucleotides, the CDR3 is TGCGCCAGCAGCCCGAAGCTACTAGTTGAGCCCCGCAGGAGCTCCTACGAGCAGTACTTC.